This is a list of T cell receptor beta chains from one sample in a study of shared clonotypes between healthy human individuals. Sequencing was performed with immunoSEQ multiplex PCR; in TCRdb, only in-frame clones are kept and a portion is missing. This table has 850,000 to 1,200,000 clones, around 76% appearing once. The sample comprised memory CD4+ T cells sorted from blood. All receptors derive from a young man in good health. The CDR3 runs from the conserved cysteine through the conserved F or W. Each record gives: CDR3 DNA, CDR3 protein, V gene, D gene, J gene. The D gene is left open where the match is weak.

TGTGCCAGCAGCTTAAATTCCTATGGCTACACCTTC	CASSLNSYGYTF	TRBV11-1	NA	TRBJ1-2
TGTGCAAGTCGCTACGGACACGCCAAGGATGGGGCCAACGTCCTGACTTTC	CASRYGHAKDGANVLTF	TRBV12-2	NA	TRBJ2-6
TGTGCCAGCAGCGTCGGACAGGGGGCCCGAGGGTCACCCCTCCACTTT	CASSVGQGARGSPLHF	TRBV7-8	TRBD1	TRBJ1-6
TGCGCCAGCAGCCATGCCGGGACTAGCGGGTGGGATGAGCAGTTCTTC	CASSHAGTSGWDEQFF	TRBV4-1	TRBD2	TRBJ2-1
TGCGCCAGCAGCTTGGAGGTAGCGGGGAACCTGTACAATGAGCAGTTCTTC	CASSLEVAGNLYNEQFF	TRBV5-1	TRBD2	TRBJ2-1
TGCAGCGTTGTAAGGTCCCAGGAAGCTTTCTTT	CSVVRSQEAFF	TRBV29-1	NA	TRBJ1-1
TGCGCCAGCAGCTCCCGAGTCGCCAACTATGGCTACACCTTC	CASSSRVANYGYTF	TRBV5-1	NA	TRBJ1-2
TGTGCCATCAGTGATCGGGCGGGTAATGAAAAACTGTTTTTT	CAISDRAGNEKLFF	TRBV10-3	NA	TRBJ1-4
TGTGCCTGGAAAAAACCGAGGGGTAATGAAAAACTGTTTTTT	CAWKKPRGNEKLFF	TRBV30	NA	TRBJ1-4
TGTGCCAGTAGCCAATTTCGGGGGACCCCCTTTGGAGCTTTCTTT	CASSQFRGTPFGAFF	TRBV19	NA	TRBJ1-1
TGTGCCAGCAGTACTAGCGGGGGGGCTCTTCGAGAGACCCAGTACTTC	CASSTSGGALRETQYF	TRBV28	TRBD2	TRBJ2-5
TGCGCCAGCAGCCCCCAAGTTGGGGGGACAGATACGCAGTATTTT	CASSPQVGGTDTQYF	TRBV4-1	NA	TRBJ2-3
TGTGCCAGTACCCTTATCCATAGTAGCGGGAGACTGCTAGCCAAAAACATTCAGTACTTC	CASTLIHSSGRLLAKNIQYF	TRBV19	TRBD2	TRBJ2-4